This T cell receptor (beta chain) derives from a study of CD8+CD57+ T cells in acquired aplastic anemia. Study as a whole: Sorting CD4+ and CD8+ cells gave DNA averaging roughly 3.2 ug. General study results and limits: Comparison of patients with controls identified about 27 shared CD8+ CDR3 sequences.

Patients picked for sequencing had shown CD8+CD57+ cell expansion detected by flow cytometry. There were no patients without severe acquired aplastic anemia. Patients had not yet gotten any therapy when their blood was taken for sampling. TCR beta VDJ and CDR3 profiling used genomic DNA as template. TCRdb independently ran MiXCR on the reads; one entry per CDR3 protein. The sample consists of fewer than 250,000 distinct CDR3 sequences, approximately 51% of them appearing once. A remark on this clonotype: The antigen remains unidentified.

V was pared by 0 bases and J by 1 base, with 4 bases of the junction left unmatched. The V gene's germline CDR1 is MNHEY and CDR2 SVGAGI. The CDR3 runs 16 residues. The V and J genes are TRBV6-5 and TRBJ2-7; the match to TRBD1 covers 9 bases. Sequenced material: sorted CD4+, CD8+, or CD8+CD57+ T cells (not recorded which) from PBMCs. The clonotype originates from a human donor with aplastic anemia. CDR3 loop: CASSYSYRGLSYEQYF. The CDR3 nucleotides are TGTGCCAGCAGTTACTCGTACAGGGGGCTATCCTACGAGCAGTACTTC.